This is a list of T cell receptor beta chains from one sample in a study of CD8 T cells in ankylosing spondylitis. TCRdb fed the 5' RACE reads into MiXCR, producing one record per CDR3 protein. This table holds some 220,000 distinct CDR3 sequences, 8% to 10% found once. Sample: blood, either unsorted or a sorted T cell fraction (not recorded which). The receptors come from a female donor with ankylosing spondylitis or in good health (not recorded which). Each CDR3 is given with its conserved first and last residue. A D gene is named only where the DNA matches it firmly. Clone size is shown for a subset of rows, as once, few, many or a class of expanded clone.

D gene: NA
clone size: many
V gene: TRBV12-3/TRBV12-4
J gene: TRBJ2-1
CDR3 protein: CASSLRGALDEQFF
CDR3 DNA: TGTGCCAGCAGTTTACGAGGGGCCTTGGATGAGCAGTTCTTC

D gene: NA
clone size: NA
V gene: TRBV18
J gene: TRBJ2-7
CDR3 protein: CASSQRLAFDKGLDKDEQYF
CDR3 DNA: TGTGCCAGCTCTCAGAGGCTCGCCTTCGACAAGGGACTTGATAAGGACGAGCAGTACTTC

D gene: TRBD1
clone size: NA
V gene: TRBV2
J gene: TRBJ2-7
CDR3 protein: CASSPPGQRNEQYF
CDR3 DNA: TGTGCCAGCAGCCCCCCGGGACAGCGAAACGAGCAGTACTTC

D gene: TRBD2
clone size: NA
V gene: TRBV5-5
J gene: TRBJ2-1
CDR3 protein: CASSPARGTVSEQFF
CDR3 DNA: TGTGCCAGCAGCCCGGCGCGGGGGACGGTTTCTGAGCAGTTCTTC

D gene: NA
clone size: many
V gene: TRBV29-1
J gene: TRBJ1-1
CDR3 protein: CSYEGGAGKAFF
CDR3 DNA: TGCAGCTACGAGGGGGGCGCAGGTAAAGCTTTCTTT

D gene: NA
clone size: many
V gene: TRBV4-3
J gene: TRBJ2-1
CDR3 protein: CASSQETGSYNEQFF
CDR3 DNA: TGCGCCAGCAGCCAAGAAACGGGCTCCTACAATGAGCAGTTCTTC

D gene: NA
clone size: NA
V gene: TRBV7-9
J gene: TRBJ2-7
CDR3 protein: CASSSERLQYF
CDR3 DNA: TGTGCCAGCAGCTCCGAGCGGCTGCAGTACTTC

D gene: NA
clone size: NA
V gene: TRBV6-2/TRBV6-3
J gene: TRBJ2-7
CDR3 protein: CASSYSTYEQYF
CDR3 DNA: TGTGCCAGCAGTTACTCAACCTACGAGCAGTACTTC

D gene: TRBD2
clone size: many
V gene: TRBV7-2
J gene: TRBJ2-1
CDR3 protein: CASSLAGAGGRYNEQFF
CDR3 DNA: TGTGCCAGCAGCTTAGCGGGGGCGGGAGGAAGGTACAATGAGCAGTTCTTC

D gene: NA
clone size: many
V gene: TRBV5-1
J gene: TRBJ2-5
CDR3 protein: CASSVEETQYF
CDR3 DNA: TGCGCCAGCAGCGTCGAGGAGACCCAGTACTTC

D gene: NA
clone size: NA
V gene: TRBV20-1
J gene: TRBJ1-5
CDR3 protein: CSAGPADGRPQHF
CDR3 DNA: TGCAGTGCTGGCCCTGCGGACGGGCGGCCCCAGCATTTT

D gene: TRBD2
clone size: many
V gene: TRBV20-1
J gene: TRBJ2-1
CDR3 protein: CSAPLAGDYNEQFF
CDR3 DNA: TGCAGTGCCCCCCTAGCGGGAGACTACAATGAGCAGTTCTTC

D gene: TRBD2
clone size: many
V gene: TRBV9
J gene: TRBJ2-1
CDR3 protein: CASSPGLAGGRYNEQFF
CDR3 DNA: TGTGCCAGCAGCCCGGGACTAGCGGGAGGAAGGTACAATGAGCAGTTCTTC

D gene: TRBD2
clone size: NA
V gene: TRBV7-9
J gene: TRBJ2-1
CDR3 protein: CASSSIAGGLNEQFF
CDR3 DNA: TGTGCCAGCAGCTCCATAGCGGGAGGGTTGAATGAGCAGTTCTTC

D gene: NA
clone size: many
V gene: TRBV20-1
J gene: TRBJ1-4
CDR3 protein: CSAPTHEKLFF
CDR3 DNA: TGCAGTGCTCCCACCCATGAAAAACTGTTTTTT

D gene: NA
clone size: NA
V gene: TRBV2
J gene: TRBJ2-7
CDR3 protein: CASSVGHRPYEQYF
CDR3 DNA: TGTGCCAGCAGTGTGGGGCACAGGCCCTACGAGCAGTACTTC

D gene: TRBD1
clone size: many
V gene: TRBV7-8
J gene: TRBJ2-7
CDR3 protein: CASTPRGQGAYEQYF
CDR3 DNA: TGTGCCAGCACCCCAAGGGGACAGGGTGCATACGAGCAGTACTTC

D gene: NA
clone size: many
V gene: TRBV5-1
J gene: TRBJ2-5
CDR3 protein: CASSLAAEIMETQYF
CDR3 DNA: TGCGCCAGCAGCTTGGCAGCGGAAATAATGGAGACCCAGTACTTC

D gene: NA
clone size: many
V gene: TRBV20-1
J gene: TRBJ1-2
CDR3 protein: CSAKFRLPRQNYGYTF
CDR3 DNA: TGCAGTGCCAAATTCCGGCTCCCACGGCAGAACTATGGCTACACCTTC

D gene: NA
clone size: many
V gene: TRBV7-3
J gene: TRBJ2-1
CDR3 protein: CASSLTTGHLYNEQFF
CDR3 DNA: TGTGCCAGCAGCTTAACCACGGGACACCTCTACAATGAGCAGTTCTTC

D gene: NA
clone size: many
V gene: TRBV20-1
J gene: TRBJ2-1
CDR3 protein: CSARSRNLSWVNEQFF
CDR3 DNA: TGCAGTGCTAGGAGCAGAAACCTTAGCTGGGTTAATGAGCAGTTCTTC

D gene: NA
clone size: many
V gene: TRBV12-3/TRBV12-4
J gene: TRBJ2-5
CDR3 protein: CASRWSQPGETQYF
CDR3 DNA: TGTGCCAGCAGGTGGTCCCAACCAGGGGAGACCCAGTACTTC

D gene: TRBD2
clone size: NA
V gene: TRBV20-1
J gene: TRBJ2-2
CDR3 protein: CSARRPSGTGELFF
CDR3 DNA: TGCAGTGCTAGAAGGCCTAGCGGGACCGGGGAGCTGTTTTTT

D gene: TRBD1
clone size: many
V gene: TRBV10-3
J gene: TRBJ1-6
CDR3 protein: CATQPGQVDSPLHF
CDR3 DNA: TGTGCCACCCAACCGGGACAGGTGGATTCACCCCTCCACTTT

D gene: TRBD2
clone size: many
V gene: TRBV20-1
J gene: TRBJ2-1
CDR3 protein: CSASTSGRHEQFF
CDR3 DNA: TGCAGTGCTAGCACTAGCGGGAGACATGAGCAGTTCTTC

D gene: TRBD2
clone size: many
V gene: TRBV20-1
J gene: TRBJ2-3
CDR3 protein: CSTPAGAGEGDTQYF
CDR3 DNA: TGCAGTACGCCTGCTGGGGCGGGAGAGGGAGATACGCAGTATTTT

D gene: NA
clone size: many
V gene: TRBV5-1
J gene: TRBJ1-5
CDR3 protein: CASGTASNQPQHF
CDR3 DNA: TGCGCCAGCGGGACGGCTAGCAATCAGCCCCAGCATTTT

D gene: NA
clone size: many
V gene: TRBV29-1
J gene: TRBJ1-2
CDR3 protein: CSFWENGYTF
CDR3 DNA: TGCAGCTTTTGGGAAAATGGCTACACCTTC

D gene: TRBD2
clone size: many
V gene: TRBV6-5
J gene: TRBJ2-3
CDR3 protein: CASSYRASGRGTDTQYF
CDR3 DNA: TGTGCCAGCAGTTACAGGGCTAGCGGGAGGGGCACAGATACGCAGTATTTT

D gene: NA
clone size: many
V gene: TRBV6-2/TRBV6-3
J gene: TRBJ2-7
CDR3 protein: CASTNPRSYVGNEQYF
CDR3 DNA: TGTGCCAGCACCAACCCCAGGAGTTACGTTGGAAACGAGCAGTACTTC

D gene: NA
clone size: many
V gene: TRBV7-3
J gene: TRBJ2-7
CDR3 protein: CASSSGVQYF
CDR3 DNA: TGTGCCAGCAGCTCAGGGGTGCAGTACTTC

D gene: TRBD1
clone size: many
V gene: TRBV5-1
J gene: TRBJ2-1
CDR3 protein: CASSLPTGSSYNEQFF
CDR3 DNA: TGCGCCAGCAGCCTTCCGACAGGGTCCTCCTACAATGAGCAGTTCTTC

D gene: TRBD1
clone size: many
V gene: TRBV3-1
J gene: TRBJ1-2
CDR3 protein: CASSPQDRGGGYTF
CDR3 DNA: TGTGCCAGCAGCCCGCAGGACAGGGGCGGAGGCTACACCTTC

D gene: NA
clone size: many
V gene: TRBV20-1
J gene: TRBJ1-3
CDR3 protein: CSAGGYSGNTIYF
CDR3 DNA: TGCAGTGCTGGCGGATACTCTGGAAACACCATATATTTT

D gene: NA
clone size: many
V gene: TRBV7-9
J gene: TRBJ1-6
CDR3 protein: CASSRNNSPLHF
CDR3 DNA: TGTGCCAGCAGCCGGAATAATTCACCCCTCCACTTT

D gene: NA
clone size: many
V gene: TRBV12-3/TRBV12-4
J gene: TRBJ2-6
CDR3 protein: CASSLAFMTSGANVLTF
CDR3 DNA: TGTGCCAGCAGTTTGGCCTTTATGACATCTGGGGCCAACGTCCTGACTTTC

D gene: NA
clone size: few
V gene: TRBV7-2
J gene: TRBJ2-5
CDR3 protein: CASSFRPGTYQETQYF
CDR3 DNA: TGTGCCAGCAGCTTTAGGCCGGGGACCTACCAAGAGACCCAGTACTTC

D gene: NA
clone size: many
V gene: TRBV5-5
J gene: TRBJ2-1
CDR3 protein: CASSPEGVSYNEQFF
CDR3 DNA: TGTGCCAGCAGCCCCGAGGGAGTCTCCTACAATGAGCAGTTCTTC

D gene: NA
clone size: many
V gene: TRBV4-2
J gene: TRBJ1-6
CDR3 protein: CASSQVGRPDNSPLHF
CDR3 DNA: TGTGCCAGCAGCCAAGTTGGACGGCCTGATAATTCACCCCTCCACTTT